This T cell receptor beta chain was recorded in a study of blood T cell repertoires in COVID-19. In the study overall: Acute-phase and convalescent COVID-19 samples originated in the United States, Italy and Spain. From T cells, B-cell-depleted T cells, or PBMCs came the material, which was cDNA or gDNA.

CDR1 and CDR2 (germline): SGHVS, FNYEAQ. The CDR3 has 13 residues. Deletions cut 6 bases from V and 4 bases from J, with 9 bases between. In the original analysis: Reference gene primers were amplified, and this amplification served to estimate nucleated cell counts. Sequencing was performed with immunoSEQ multiplex PCR; in TCRdb, only in-frame clones are kept and a portion is missing. V, J and clone size are those of that table, while D and trimming were read from the DNA. The repertoire holds approximately 250,000 clones, with 70% to 90% as singletons. Assignment of participants to cohorts was predicated upon participant-reported clinical history.

The sample consisted of PBMCs or T cells enriched from blood (not recorded which). The sequence derives from a woman in her 30s with acute COVID-19. The chain recombines TRBV7-6 with TRBJ2-2; D call uncertain. The CDR3 loop reads CASSVEPTGELFF. DNA for the CDR3: TGTGCCAGCAGTGTAGAGCCCACCGGGGAGCTGTTTTTT.